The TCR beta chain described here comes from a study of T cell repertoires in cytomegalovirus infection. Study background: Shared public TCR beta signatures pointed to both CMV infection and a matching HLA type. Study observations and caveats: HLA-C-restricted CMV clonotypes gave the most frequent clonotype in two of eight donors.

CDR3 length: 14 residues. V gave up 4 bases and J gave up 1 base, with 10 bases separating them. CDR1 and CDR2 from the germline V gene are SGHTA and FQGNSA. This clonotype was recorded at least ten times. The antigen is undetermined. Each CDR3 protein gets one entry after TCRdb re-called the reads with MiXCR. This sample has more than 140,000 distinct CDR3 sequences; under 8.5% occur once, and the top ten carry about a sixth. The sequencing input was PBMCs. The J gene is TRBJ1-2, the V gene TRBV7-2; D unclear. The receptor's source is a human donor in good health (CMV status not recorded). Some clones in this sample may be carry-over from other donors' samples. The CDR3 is CASSSGLLNYGYTF. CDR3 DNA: TGTGCCAGCAGCTCTGGACTCCTTAACTATGGCTACACCTTC.